The present TCR beta chain was sequenced within a study of blood T cell repertoires in COVID-19. Looking at the study overall: Acute-phase and convalescent COVID-19 samples originated in the United States, Italy and Spain.

V lost 2 bases to trimming and J lost 5 bases, with 16 bases between them. In germline, CDR1 is SGHRS, CDR2 YFSETQ. The CDR3 consists of 15 residues. Sequenced by immunoSEQ multiplex PCR; TCRdb stores in-frame clones only, minus some. The table includes approximately 200,000 clones, roughly 88% detected once. The gene calls are TRBV5-1 and TRBJ2-5; TRBD2 is a possible D gene (6 bases). The TCR sequence derives from a woman aged 25 to 39 with acute or convalescent COVID-19. The sample was peripheral blood. The chain's CDR3 is CASSFPGGMGETQYF. In DNA form, the CDR3 reads TGCGCCAGCAGCTTCCCCGGCGGGATGGGGGAGACCCAGTACTTC.